What follows are 14 T cell receptor beta chains derived from one specimen sequenced in a study of read filtering for tumor transcriptome and immune sequencing. This library used about 400 ng RNA and molecular barcoded adaptors spanning alpha/delta and beta/gamma chains. TCRdb independently ran MiXCR on the reads; one entry per CDR3 protein. The table lists under 35,000 distinct CDR3 sequences, around 18% of them singletons, with more than 15% in the top ten. Sample: a population of CD138-negative cells sorted from bone marrow. The source of these receptors is a donor at least 40 years old with multiple myeloma.

This clonotype occurred many times. The rearrangement links TRBV11-2 to TRBJ2-1; 8 bases match TRBD1. With V trimmed by 3 bases and J by 9 bases, 4 bases remained unmatched. The CDR3 consists of 13 residues. Germline assignment: CDR1 SGHAT and CDR2 FQNNGV. The CDR3 loop reads CASSLDRVGEQFF. CDR3 nucleotides: TGTGCCAGCAGCTTGGACAGGGTAGGTGAGCAGTTCTTC.

This clonotype was observed at least ten times. The gene calls are TRBV7-8 and TRBJ1-1; D possibly corresponds to TRBD1 (6 bases). The germline V gene encodes CDR1 SGHVS and CDR2 FQNEAQ. V was pared by 1 base and J by 1 base, with 16 bases between. This CDR3 contains 17 residues. In DNA form, the CDR3 reads TGTGCCAGCAGCTTAGGTCGGCGGGGGCTAAAGAACACTGAAGCTTTCTTT. It is translated as CASSLGRRGLKNTEAFF.

This clonotype is medium-sized within its sample. J is TRBJ2-1 and V is TRBV6-4; D is unresolved. Germline CDR1 MRHNA, CDR2 SNTAGT. V shed 2 bases and J shed 3 bases, with 5 bases lying between them. This CDR3 is built from 13 residues. The CDR3 region is CASSDGDYNEQFF. CDR3 nucleotides: TGTGCCAGCAGTGACGGGGACTACAATGAGCAGTTCTTC.

The sample holds many counts of this clonotype. The rearrangement links TRBV20-1 to TRBJ2-7; D is undetermined. CDR1 and CDR2 from the germline V gene are DFQATT and SNEGSKA (reference sequence). V lost 0 bases to trimming and J lost 3 bases, with 3 bases between them. The CDR3 runs 11 residues. CDR3 sequence (DNA): TGCAGTGCTAGAGAGAACTACGAGCAGTACTTC. Residues: CSARENYEQYF.

The table lists this clonotype with many counts. The V and J genes are TRBV27 and TRBJ2-3, with TRBD2 matching 8 bases. The germline CDR1 and CDR2 sequences are MNHEY and SMNVEV (reference sequence). V was pared by 7 bases and J by 4 bases, with 7 bases of the junction left unmatched. The CDR3 is 14 residues long. The chain's CDR3 is CASTPGGWADTQYF. The CDR3 DNA reads as TGTGCCAGCACCCCGGGGGGGTGGGCAGATACGCAGTATTTT.

There are many counts of this clonotype. The chain couples TRBV5-6 to TRBJ1-2; the match to TRBD1 covers 8 bases. Germline V lookup: CDR1 SGHDT, CDR2 YYEEEE. The CDR3 loop spans 14 amino acids. Losses at the gene ends were 1 base for V and 6 bases for J; bases not matched to a gene: 5. The CDR3 region is CASSLRQGADGYTF. CDR3 sequence (DNA): TGTGCCAGCAGCTTGAGGCAGGGGGCAGATGGCTACACCTTC. Variable domain in full (rest from reference TRBV5-6 and TRBJ1-2): DAGVTQSPTHLIKTRGQQVTLRCSPKSGHDTVSWYQQALGQGPQFIFQYYEEEERQRGNFPDRFSGHQFPNYSSELNVNALLLGDSALYLCASSLRQGADGYTFGSGTRLTVV.

Notes on this clonotype: This is likely a read error, given that the CDR3 carries no conserved phenylalanine or tryptophan at its end. This rearrangement joins TRBV5-1 to TRBJ2-2; no definite D call. The germline V gene has CDR1 SGHRS and CDR2 YFSETQ. The CDR3 contains 11 residues. Trimming stripped 7 bases from V and 7 bases from J, with 8 bases between. This chain's CDR3 is CASYSSGELFL. CDR3 sequence (DNA): TGCGCCAGCTATAGTAGCGGGGAGCTGTTTTTA.

This clonotype was found many times. The gene calls are TRBV7-2 and TRBJ1-5; 10 nucleotides match TRBD1. Germline V gene sequence: CDR1 SGHTA, CDR2 FQGNSA. The CDR3 spans 14 residues. With 5 bases clipped from V and 7 bases from J, the junction kept 5 bases outside the gene matches. The CDR3 DNA sequence: TGTGCCAGCAGCGGAAGGGACAGGGGACAGCCCCAGCATTTT. Translating it yields CASSGRDRGQPQHF.

A remark on this clonotype: Germline and junction disagree at one end, which may indicate a read error. The V and J genes are TRBV28 and TRBJ2-7, with 8 bases fitting TRBD2. There are 15 residues in the CDR3. The germline CDR1 and CDR2 sequences are MDHEN and SYDVKM. The CDR3 protein is CAISPTRLAIYEQYF. The CDR3 DNA reads TGTGCCATCAGTCCTACTCGACTAGCGATCTACGAGCAGTACTTC.

The gene calls are TRBV27 and TRBJ2-7; either TRBD1 or TRBD2 may supply D (5 bases each). The germline V gene encodes CDR1 MNHEY and CDR2 SMNVEV (reference sequence). This CDR3 contains 12 residues. The V and J ends lost 5 bases and 6 bases respectively, with 11 bases between them. CDR3 nucleotide sequence: TGTGCCAGCAGTGTCCTGGGACGCGAGCAGTACTTC. Translated: CASSVLGREQYF.

A few counts support this clonotype. The chain links TRBV7-3 to TRBJ2-4; a possible D gene is TRBD1 (5 bases). Germline CDR1 SGHTA, CDR2 FQGTGA. V shed 4 bases and J shed 2 bases, with 12 bases lying between them. This CDR3 spans 15 amino acids. The CDR3 nucleotides are TGTGCCAGCAGCTCACCTCAGGGTTCCAAAAACATTCAGTACTTC. The encoded protein is CASSSPQGSKNIQYF.

This clonotype was recorded many times. The chain employs TRBV6-5 and TRBJ2-2, with D perhaps matching TRBD2 (5 bases). Germline CDR1 reads MNHEY; CDR2 reads SVGAGI. This CDR3 region has 16 residues. V was trimmed by 6 bases and J by 2 bases, leaving 16 bases between them. The CDR3 bases are TGTGCCAGCAGCCATCCTCCGGGGAGAAACACCGGGGAGCTGTTTTTT. Encoded protein: CASSHPPGRNTGELFF.

Worth noting for this clonotype: At one boundary the junction diverges from the germline segment, which might be a read error. This chain uses TRBV5-8 with TRBJ2-3; 8 bases are a match to TRBD1. CDR3 length equals 16 residues. Germline values: CDR1 SGHTS, CDR2 YDEGEE. The CDR3 DNA follows: TGTGCCAGCAGCTCGCCGTTTCAGGGGGCGGAGGATACGCAGCACTTT. It encodes CASSSPFQGAEDTQHF.

By proportion, this clonotype is medium-sized (0.01 to 0.1%). The chain is built from TRBV19 and TRBJ2-1; D call uncertain. Trimming took off 5 bases at V and 7 bases at J, with 9 bases between the two ends. CDR3 length equals 12 residues. Germline V CDR1 and CDR2: LNHDA, SQIVND (reference sequence). The CDR3 sequence is CASSGRLNEQFF. CDR3 nucleotide sequence: TGTGCCAGTAGTGGAAGGCTGAATGAGCAGTTCTTC.